The 30 T cell receptor beta chains listed next were all sequenced from one sample in a study of T cell changes during pregnancy in multiple sclerosis. TCRdb's copy holds only in-frame clones and misses some; the assay was immunoSEQ multiplex PCR. The sample carries roughly 93,000 clones, around 92% recorded once. Sequenced material: peripheral blood, taken after pregnancy. The receptors stem from a female donor with multiple sclerosis, enrolled in a pregnancy study.

In nucleotides, the CDR3 is TGTGCCAGCAGTTACAGCGGGAACACCGGGGAGCTGTTTTTT. It codes for CASSYSGNTGELFF. This chain uses TRBV6-5 with TRBJ2-2; possibly TRBD2 for D (5 bases). The CDR3 is made up of 14 amino acids. The germline V gene encodes CDR1 MNHEY and CDR2 SVGAGI. The V end was cut by 2 bases, the J end by 1 base, with 5 bases between.

The V call is TRBV19, the J call TRBJ1-2, with 9 nucleotides matching TRBD1. Germline CDR1 and CDR2: LNHDA and SQIVND (reference sequence). V lost 4 bases, J lost 9 bases, and 9 bases stayed unmatched. This CDR3 contains 14 residues. The CDR3 reads CASSTGGTGKSYTF. The CDR3 DNA reads TGTGCCAGTAGTACCGGCGGGACAGGGAAGAGCTACACCTTC.

CDR3 protein: CASRDGLRGYGYTF. CDR3 nucleotide sequence: TGTGCCAGCAGGGACGGACTTCGAGGATATGGCTACACCTTC. The chain is built from TRBV28 and TRBJ1-2, with no clear D. The CDR3 loop spans 14 amino acids. V dropped 6 bases and J dropped 5 bases, with 16 bases sitting between them. The germline V gene encodes CDR1 MDHEN and CDR2 SYDVKM.

This chain links TRBV7-9 with TRBJ1-4; 7 bases agree with TRBD1. Germline V gene lookup returns CDR1 SEHNR and CDR2 FQNEAQ (reference sequence). The CDR3 is 15 amino acids. V trimming: 1 base; J trimming: 4 bases; junction bases outside the gene matches: 3. In DNA form, the CDR3 reads TGTGCCAGCAGCTTAGGGGACAGTTATAATGAAAAACTGTTTTTT. This codes for CASSLGDSYNEKLFF.

This clone has just one count. CDR3 amino acids: CASSSGFNQPQHF. The CDR3 DNA reads as TGTGCCAGCAGTTCCGGTTTCAATCAGCCCCAGCATTTT. This rearrangement joins TRBV27 to TRBJ1-5; D is undetermined. Per the germline V gene, CDR1 is MNHEY and CDR2 is SMNVEV (reference sequence). V shed 4 bases and J shed 3 bases, with 7 bases lying between them. The CDR3 extends over 13 amino acids.

Only one count was recorded for this clone. The J gene is TRBJ2-2, the V gene TRBV7-2; TRBD2 matches at 12 bases. The CDR3 has 17 residues. The V gene end was trimmed by 3 bases and the J gene end by 0 bases; junction bases not matched to a gene: 2. CDR1 is SGHTA and CDR2 is FQGNSA in the germline V gene. The CDR3 sequence is CASSFLAGGPNTGELFF. The CDR3, as DNA: TGTGCCAGCAGCTTTCTAGCGGGGGGGCCGAACACCGGGGAGCTGTTTTTT. Based on the CDR3 plus reference TRBV7-2 and TRBJ2-2, the full variable domain is GAGVSQSPSNKVTEKGKDVELRCDPISGHTALYWYRQSLGQGLEFLIYFQGNSAPDKSGLPSDRFSAERTGGSVSTLTIQRTQQEDSAVYLCASSFLAGGPNTGELFFGEGSRLTVL.

The chain uses TRBV5-6 and TRBJ2-1; weak D call: TRBD2 (5 bases). CDR3 length equals 11 residues. V lost 2 bases and J lost 10, with 7 bases in between. The germline CDR1 and CDR2 sequences are SGHDT and YYEEEE. CDR3 DNA: TGTGCCAGCAGCTTCACGGGGGAGCAGTTCTTC. Translation: CASSFTGEQFF.

The chain links TRBV4-3 to TRBJ2-1; TRBD2 aligns across 11 bases. Germline V gene sequence: CDR1 LGHNA, CDR2 YSLEER. Unmatched junction bases numbered 3, after V lost 1 base and J lost 4 bases. CDR3 length: 16 residues. CDR3 amino acids: CASSQVAGGVYNEQFF. CDR3 DNA sequence: TGCGCCAGCAGCCAAGTAGCGGGGGGGGTTTACAATGAGCAGTTCTTC.

The chain couples TRBV30 to TRBJ1-2, with a tentative D call TRBD1 (6 bases). V shed 3 bases and J shed 5 bases, with 19 bases lying between them. Germline V gene sequence: CDR1 GTSNPN, CDR2 SVGIG (reference sequence). The CDR3 runs 15 residues. The CDR3 loop reads CAWRLDSSTGYGYTF. CDR3 nucleotide sequence: TGTGCCTGGAGATTGGACTCTAGTACAGGGTATGGCTACACCTTC.

The rearrangement uses TRBV9 and TRBJ2-2; unclear D gene. This CDR3 contains 13 residues. Trimming cost V 0 bases and J 7 bases, with 7 bases left between them. CDR1 is SGDLS, CDR2 YYNGEE, per germline. DNA for the CDR3: TGTGCCAGCAGCGTAGTACAGTACGGGGAGCTGTTTTTT. It translates to CASSVVQYGELFF.

Comments on this clone: This sample includes further DNA sequences coding for the same CDR3. CDR3 nucleotides: TGTGCCAGCAGCTCGCGGGAGAACTATGGCTACACCTTC. Its translation: CASSSRENYGYTF. V gene TRBV7-2 combines with J gene TRBJ1-2; D gene uncertain. The V gene lost 4 bases and the J gene lost 2 bases, with 8 bases spanning the gap. Per the germline V gene, CDR1 is SGHTA and CDR2 is FQGNSA. The CDR3 extends over 13 amino acids.

The chain employs TRBV6-4 and TRBJ2-4; D uncertain. Per the germline V gene, CDR1 is MRHNA and CDR2 is SNTAGT. Trimming cost V 0 bases and J 7 bases, with 13 bases left between them. The CDR3 loop spans 15 amino acids. The CDR3 protein is CASSDSPRPGNIQYF. CDR3 bases: TGTGCCAGCAGTGACTCCCCCCGACCCGGGAACATTCAGTACTTC.

This sequence joins TRBV29-1 and TRBJ2-3, with 7 nucleotides matching TRBD1. Germline V gene sequence: CDR1 SQVTM, CDR2 ANQGSEA. After removal of 0 bases from V and 1 base from J, the junction contained 4 bases not matched to a gene. The CDR3 spans 15 residues. The CDR3 DNA reads as TGCAGCGTTGAAGATAGGGGACAGCGCACAGATACGCAGTATTTT. Translation: CSVEDRGQRTDTQYF.

V gene TRBV6-5 combines with J gene TRBJ2-7; TRBD1 matches at 7 bases. V shed 7 bases, J shed 7 bases, and the junction held 4 bases outside the gene matches. The CDR3 runs to 11 residues. Germline CDR1 MNHEY, CDR2 SVGAGI. As DNA, the CDR3 is TGTGCCAGCACGACAGGGTGGGAGCAGTACTTC. Protein product: CASTTGWEQYF.

The chain links TRBV7-9 to TRBJ2-7; TRBD1 might be the D (6 bases). The CDR3 is made up of 14 amino acids. Germline lookup yields CDR1 SEHNR and CDR2 FQNEAQ (reference sequence). V was cut by 2 bases and J by 2 bases, with 10 bases left in between. The CDR3 is CASSLKGGTYEQYF. For the CDR3, the DNA is TGTGCCAGCAGCTTAAAAGGGGGAACCTACGAGCAGTACTTC.

The V gene is TRBV9, the J gene TRBJ2-1, with D hard to call. The CDR3 runs to 13 residues. Trimming cost V 2 bases and J 10 bases, with 13 bases left between them. The germline CDR1 and CDR2 sequences are SGDLS and YYNGEE. Written as DNA, the CDR3 is TGTGCCAGCAGCGTCGCCCAAATAGCCGAGCAGTTCTTC. This codes for CASSVAQIAEQFF.

DNA of the CDR3: TGTGCCAGTGAGGGGAGGGCTAATGAAAAACTGTTTTTT. Encoded protein: CASEGRANEKLFF. The chain uses TRBV30 and TRBJ1-4; maybe TRBD1 (5 bases). The CDR3 has 13 residues. V lost 8 bases, J lost 3 bases, and 13 bases lay in between. Germline loops: CDR1 GTSNPN, CDR2 SVGIG (reference sequence).

This chain connects TRBV7-6 to TRBJ1-2, with TRBD1 identical over 7 bases. The trim removed 0 bases at V and 7 bases at J, leaving 5 bases unmatched. This CDR3 has 14 residues. The germline gives CDR1 SGHVS, CDR2 FNYEAQ. The DNA for the CDR3 is TGTGCCAGCAGCTTAGCACAGACAGGGTCTGGCTACACCTTC. Translating gives CASSLAQTGSGYTF.

This chain uses TRBV10-3 with TRBJ2-3, with TRBD2 identical over 16 bases. The CDR3 sequence is 17 residues long. Trimming cost V 6 bases and J 1 base; bases outside gene matches: 4. Germline assignment: CDR1 ENHRY and CDR2 SYGVKD. CDR3 sequence reads: CAIRGLAGGPGTDTQYF. The CDR3 region has the DNA TGTGCCATCAGGGGACTAGCGGGAGGGCCCGGCACAGATACGCAGTATTTT.

The chain employs TRBV6-5 and TRBJ2-3; TRBD2 agrees at 10 bases. With V trimmed by 6 bases and J by 6 bases, 6 bases remained unmatched. Germline V lookup: CDR1 MNHEY, CDR2 SVGAGI. This CDR3 contains 14 residues. CDR3 nucleotide sequence: TGTGCCAGCAGACTAGCGGGAAGAGTTGATACGCAGTATTTT. Its protein product is CASRLAGRVDTQYF.

The CDR3, as DNA: TGCGCCAGCAGCCCCGGACAGTCGACATCCTACGAGCAGTACTTC. Its protein is CASSPGQSTSYEQYF. The gene calls are TRBV5-1 and TRBJ2-7; a possible D gene is TRBD1 (6 bases). The CDR3 sequence is 15 residues long. Trimming removed 4 bases from V and 1 base from J, with 15 bases in between. Looked up from germline, CDR1 is SGHRS and CDR2 is YFSETQ.

J is TRBJ2-3 and V is TRBV4-1; 9 bases are a match to TRBD2. Germline lookup yields CDR1 MGHRA and CDR2 YSYEKL. The CDR3 has 17 amino acids. The ends lost 1 base at V and 1 base at J; junction bases unmatched: 6. CDR3 sequence (DNA): TGCGCCAGCAGCCAAGGTGTCCAGCGGGGGGGCACAGATACGCAGTATTTT. It encodes CASSQGVQRGGTDTQYF.

The rearrangement joins TRBV7-8 to TRBJ1-5; tentatively, D is TRBD1 (5 bases). V lost 4 bases and J 6 bases, leaving 19 bases between the germline ends. The CDR3 extends over 16 amino acids. The germline V gene encodes CDR1 SGHVS and CDR2 FQNEAQ. Here the CDR3 DNA reads TGTGCCAGCAGCTCAGGGATATTGTATGATGGTCAGCCCCAGCATTTT. The encoded protein is CASSSGILYDGQPQHF.

V usage is TRBV9 and J usage is TRBJ1-2, with 8 bases that match TRBD1. V was clipped by 3 bases and J by 6 bases; unmatched bases: 4. The CDR3 length is 13 residues. CDR1 SGDLS and CDR2 YYNGEE come from the germline V gene. For the CDR3, the DNA is TGTGCCAGCAGCGCAGGGGGCGATCATGGCTACACCTTC. It encodes CASSAGGDHGYTF.

In nucleotides, the CDR3 is TGTGCCAGCAGCTCCGGGGGGAATCTAGCCAATGAGCAGTTCTTC. Translating gives CASSSGGNLANEQFF. The J gene is TRBJ2-1, the V gene TRBV9; TRBD2 agrees at 7 bases. The CDR3 sequence is 15 residues long. Germline CDR1 reads SGDLS; CDR2 reads YYNGEE. The V gene end was trimmed by 4 bases and the J gene end by 6 bases; junction bases not matched to a gene: 10.

The rearrangement links TRBV4-3 to TRBJ2-1; the D gene is possibly TRBD1 (6 bases). Germline CDR1 reads LGHNA; CDR2 reads YSLEER. V was trimmed by 0 bases and J by 0 bases, leaving 21 bases between them. The CDR3 runs 20 residues. In nucleotides, the CDR3 is TGCGCCAGCAGCCAAGACTCGGGACAACTAAGTTCGAGCTCCTACAATGAGCAGTTCTTC. It encodes CASSQDSGQLSSSSYNEQFF.

On this clone: Other DNA variants within this sample encode the same CDR3. The chain is built from TRBV5-1 and TRBJ2-3; D uncertain. In germline, CDR1 is SGHRS, CDR2 YFSETQ. Trimming took off 2 bases at V and 1 base at J, with 5 bases between the two ends. The CDR3 covers 13 residues. The CDR3 loop is CASSLAGTDTQYF. The CDR3 bases are TGCGCCAGCAGCTTAGCCGGCACAGATACGCAGTATTTT.

The chain combines TRBV27 with TRBJ1-1; 7 bases match TRBD1. The ends lost 5 bases at V and 5 bases at J; junction bases unmatched: 8. CDR1 MNHEY and CDR2 SMNVEV come from the germline V gene (reference sequence). This CDR3 contains 14 residues. DNA of the CDR3: TGTGCCAGCAGTCTCGGACAGGAGAGAACTGAAGCTTTCTTT. Protein product: CASSLGQERTEAFF.

This chain connects TRBV5-6 to TRBJ2-2; D perhaps matches TRBD1 (6 bases). Trimming removed 3 bases at V and 0 bases at J, with 12 bases between. Looked up from germline, CDR1 is SGHDT and CDR2 is YYEEEE. The CDR3 spans 16 residues. CDR3 nucleotide sequence: TGTGCCAGCAGCTCCGGGACACCTGCGAACACCGGGGAGCTGTTTTTT. As protein: CASSSGTPANTGELFF.

The V and J genes are TRBV29-1 and TRBJ2-4, with D hard to call. Germline CDR1 and CDR2: SQVTM and ANQGSEA. This CDR3 is built from 14 residues. V lost 2 bases to trimming and J lost 3 bases, with 11 bases between them. The chain's CDR3 is CSVEFMGSKNIQYF. CDR3 coding DNA: TGCAGCGTTGAATTTATGGGCAGCAAAAACATTCAGTACTTC. Using reference TRBV29-1 and TRBJ2-4 for the parts outside the CDR3, the full variable domain is SAVISQKPSRDICQRGTSLTIQCQVDSQVTMMFWYRQQPGQSLTLIATANQGSEATYESGFVIDKFPISRPNLTFSTLTVSNMSPEDSSIYLCSVEFMGSKNIQYFGAGTRLSVL.